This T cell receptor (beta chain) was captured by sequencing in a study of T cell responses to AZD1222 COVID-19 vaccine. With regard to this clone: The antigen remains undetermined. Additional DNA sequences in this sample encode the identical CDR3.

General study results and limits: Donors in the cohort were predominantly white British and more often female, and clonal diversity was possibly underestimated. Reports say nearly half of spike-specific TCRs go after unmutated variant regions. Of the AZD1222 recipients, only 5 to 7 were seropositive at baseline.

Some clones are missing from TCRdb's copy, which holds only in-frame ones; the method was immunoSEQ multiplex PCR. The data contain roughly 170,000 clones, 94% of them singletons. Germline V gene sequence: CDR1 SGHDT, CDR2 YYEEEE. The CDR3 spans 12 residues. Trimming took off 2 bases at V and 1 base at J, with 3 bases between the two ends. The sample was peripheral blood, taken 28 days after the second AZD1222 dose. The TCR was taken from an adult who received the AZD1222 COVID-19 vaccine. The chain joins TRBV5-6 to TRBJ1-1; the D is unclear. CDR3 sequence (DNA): TGTGCCAGCAGCTTTACGAACACTGAAGCTTTCTTT. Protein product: CASSFTNTEAFF.